The T cell receptor beta chain described here comes from a study of cytomegalovirus exposure and HLA in healthy donors. For the study at large: Earlier work reported approximately 100 million unique TCR beta sequences from some 170 million T cells. Researchers found that about 82% of 300 to 450 genotyped donors fell within the Caucasian-associated ancestry cluster.

Study outcomes and limitations: The study recorded 164 TCR beta chains that were cytomegalovirus-associated. Cytomegalovirus status, reportedly, was diagnosed with high specificity and sensitivity by the classifier.

A note on this clone: Its antigen is still unknown.

The PCR had 60 Vbeta and 13 Jbeta primers. Clones were sequenced by immunoSEQ multiplex PCR, and TCRdb holds only the in-frame ones, with some missing. Its clone listing holds 200,000 to 250,000 clones. V shed 2 bases, J shed 5 bases, and the junction held 9 bases outside the gene matches. CDR1 and CDR2 (germline): LGHNA, YSLEER. The CDR3 length is 16 residues. Sequenced input: PBMCs. The chain links TRBV4-3 to TRBJ2-1; 7 positions match TRBD1. This TCR derives from a woman aged 25-40 years in good health and CMV-seropositive. In nucleotides, the CDR3 is TGCGCCAGCAGCCAAAACAGGGGAACAATCAACAATGAGCAGTTCTTC. It codes for CASSQNRGTINNEQFF.